These 16 T cell receptor beta chains share one sample of origin, sequenced in a study of blood T cell repertoires in COVID-19. Clones were sequenced by immunoSEQ multiplex PCR, and TCRdb holds only the in-frame ones, with some missing. The sample has about 76,000 clones, roughly 90% seen once; the top ten hold approximately 9.1%. Specimen: peripheral blood. These receptors originate from a human donor in a cohort sampled during active COVID-19.

The gene calls are TRBV28 and TRBJ1-3; D may be TRBD1 (5 bases). The ends were cut back, 3 bases at V and 3 bases at J, with 9 bases in the middle. The CDR3 consists of 14 residues. Looked up from germline, CDR1 is MDHEN and CDR2 is SYDVKM. CDR3 sequence: CASSLGGDGNTIYF. The CDR3 DNA sequence: TGTGCCAGCAGTTTGGGGGGGGATGGAAACACCATATATTTT.

The CDR3 sequence is CASSLVHYNEQFF. The CDR3 region has the DNA TGTGCCAGCAGCTTAGTCCACTACAATGAGCAGTTCTTC. This chain connects TRBV11-2 to TRBJ2-1; D uncertain. Trimming removed 1 base from V and 3 bases from J, with 4 bases in between. Germline CDR1 and CDR2: SGHAT and FQNNGV. The CDR3 has 13 residues.

This rearrangement joins TRBV20-1 to TRBJ2-1; tentative D call: TRBD1 (7 bases). CDR1 and CDR2 from the germline V gene are DFQATT and SNEGSKA (reference sequence). CDR3 length equals 15 residues. Trimming left V 3 bases short and J 1 base short, with 13 bases between. As DNA, the CDR3 is TGCAGTGCTAGTGTCCCAGGGGGGTCCTACAATGAGCAGTTCTTC. It encodes CSASVPGGSYNEQFF.

This sequence joins TRBV9 and TRBJ2-1, with D tentatively TRBD2 (5 bases). Per the germline V gene, CDR1 is SGDLS and CDR2 is YYNGEE. CDR3 size: 15 residues. The V gene lost 9 bases and the J gene lost 7 bases, with 23 bases spanning the gap. The CDR3 DNA reads as TGTGCCACCAAGGCGTATATTGAGGGAGCGAATGAGCAGTTCTTC. It codes for CATKAYIEGANEQFF. Using reference TRBV9 and TRBJ2-1 for the parts outside the CDR3, the full variable domain is DSGVTQTPKHLITATGQRVTLRCSPRSGDLSVYWYQQSLDQGLQFLIQYYNGEERAKGNILERFSAQQFPDLHSELNLSSLELGDSALYFCATKAYIEGANEQFFGPGTRLTVL.

This clone occurred a few times. The chain recombines TRBV4-2 with TRBJ1-1; TRBD1 might be the D (6 bases). Deletions cut 2 bases from V and 1 base from J, with 8 bases between. Germline CDR1 LGHNA, CDR2 YNFKEQ. This CDR3 spans 14 amino acids. CDR3 sequence (DNA): TGTGCCAGCAGCCAAAACAGGGAGAACACTGAAGCTTTCTTT. Its protein is CASSQNRENTEAFF.

The chain combines TRBV7-2 with TRBJ1-2, with D maybe TRBD1 (5 bases). CDR1 and CDR2 (germline): SGHTA, FQGNSA. V dropped 2 bases and J dropped 10 bases, with 14 bases sitting between them. The CDR3 is 13 amino acids. The CDR3 DNA reads TGTGCCAGCAGCTTATGGCAGGGTCAAGTCTACACCTTC. It encodes CASSLWQGQVYTF.

The rearrangement joins TRBV7-2 to TRBJ2-7; 8 positions match TRBD2. CDR1 and CDR2 from the germline V gene are SGHTA and FQGNSA. The J segment lost 5 bases and the V segment lost 5 bases, leaving 11 bases of the junction unmatched. The CDR3 spans 15 residues. The CDR3 DNA reads TGTGCCAGCAGCGTCGCTAGCGGGCCCGCCAACGAGCAGTACTTC. This codes for CASSVASGPANEQYF.

This sequence joins TRBV27 and TRBJ1-6; D is possibly TRBD1 (5 bases). Germline CDR1 and CDR2: MNHEY and SMNVEV (reference sequence). V shed 3 bases and J shed 2 bases, with 20 bases lying between them. The CDR3 sequence is 19 residues long. CDR3 nucleotide sequence: TGTGCCAGCAGTTTCCTTCCGCCCGGGCAGGGCCCCTATAATTCACCCCTCCACTTT. This translates into CASSFLPPGQGPYNSPLHF.

The chain has TRBV6-5 and TRBJ2-3, with D possibly matching TRBD2 (5 bases). The CDR3 runs to 12 residues. Germline CDR1 MNHEY, CDR2 SVGAGI. V was cut by 5 bases and J by 2 bases, with 5 bases left in between. The DNA of the CDR3 is TGTGCCAGCAGTCGGGACACAGATACGCAGTATTTT. Translating it yields CASSRDTDTQYF.

This rearrangement joins TRBV6-4 to TRBJ2-2; D is possibly TRBD1 (6 bases). Germline V gene lookup returns CDR1 MRHNA and CDR2 SNTAGT. Trimming pared 0 bases from V and 1 base from J, leaving 15 bases between. The CDR3 is made up of 18 amino acids. CDR3: CASSDSFFGRGNTGELFF. As DNA, the CDR3 is TGTGCCAGCAGTGACTCGTTTTTCGGCAGGGGGAACACCGGGGAGCTGTTTTTT.

The V call is TRBV15, the J call TRBJ2-2; 9 nucleotides align to TRBD1. V was pared by 0 bases and J by 5 bases, with 1 base of the junction left unmatched. The length of the CDR3 is 15 residues. Germline CDR1 LNHNV, CDR2 YYDKDF (reference sequence). CDR3 in DNA: TGTGCCACCAGCAGAGAACAGGGGGCAACCGGGGAGCTGTTTTTT. This encodes CATSREQGATGELFF.

V is TRBV3-1 (or the pseudogene TRBV3-2) and J is TRBJ2-7, with a possible D match to TRBD2 (6 bases). Germline V gene data show CDR1 as LGHDT and CDR2 as YNNKEL (reference sequence). The CDR3 totals 15 residues. Trimming took 3 bases from V and 4 from J, leaving 16 bases between them. The CDR3 DNA reads as TGTGCCAGCAGCCACATAGGAGGAGGGACTTACGAGCAGTACTTC. Translated: CASSHIGGGTYEQYF.

The chain has TRBV2 and TRBJ2-7; 12 bases line up with TRBD1. The J segment lost 5 bases and the V segment lost 3 bases, leaving 5 bases of the junction unmatched. The CDR3 is 15 amino acids. The germline gives CDR1 SNHLY, CDR2 FYNNEI. The CDR3: CASSEEGQGANEQYF. The CDR3 DNA is TGTGCCAGCAGTGAGGAGGGACAGGGGGCCAACGAGCAGTACTTC. The full variable domain, its missing parts supplied by reference TRBV2 and TRBJ2-7, is EPEVTQTPSHQVTQMGQEVILRCVPISNHLYFYWYRQILGQKVEFLVSFYNNEISEKSEIFDDQFSVERPDGSNFTLKIRSTKLEDSAMYFCASSEEGQGANEQYFGPGTRLTVT.

This chain uses TRBV4-3 with TRBJ2-3, with TRBD2 as a possible D gene (5 bases). Trimming cost V 4 bases and J 1 base, with 15 bases left between them. This CDR3 region has 16 residues. Germline loops: CDR1 LGHNA, CDR2 YSLEER. The CDR3 protein is CASSPTALRGTDTQYF. CDR3 coding DNA: TGCGCCAGCAGCCCCACGGCCCTGCGGGGCACAGATACGCAGTATTTT.

This chain links TRBV27 with TRBJ2-1, with D maybe TRBD2 (6 bases). The CDR3 runs 15 residues. CDR1 MNHEY and CDR2 SMNVEV come from the germline V gene (reference sequence). Trimming removed 6 bases from V and 2 bases from J, with 14 bases in between. Here the CDR3 DNA reads TGTGCCAGCAGGGTCTCTGTAGCGGCCTACAATGAGCAGTTCTTC. Encoded protein: CASRVSVAAYNEQFF.

The chain joins TRBV7-2 to TRBJ1-2; possible D gene TRBD1, 5 bases. This CDR3 has 16 amino acids. V was shortened by 1 base and J by 2 bases, with 14 bases between the two germline ends. Germline V gene data show CDR1 as SGHTA and CDR2 as FQGNSA. CDR3 DNA: TGTGCCAGCAGCTTAGGGGGAGGGCAGGGAAACTATGGCTACACCTTC. Encoded protein: CASSLGGGQGNYGYTF.